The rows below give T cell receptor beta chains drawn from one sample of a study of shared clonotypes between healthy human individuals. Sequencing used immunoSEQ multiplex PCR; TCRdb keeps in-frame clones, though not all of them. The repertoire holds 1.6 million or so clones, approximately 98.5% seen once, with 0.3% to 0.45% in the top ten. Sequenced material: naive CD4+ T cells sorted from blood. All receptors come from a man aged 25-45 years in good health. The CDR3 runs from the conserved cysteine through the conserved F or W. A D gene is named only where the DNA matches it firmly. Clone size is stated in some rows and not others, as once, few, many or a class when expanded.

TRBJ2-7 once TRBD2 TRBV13 CASSLRRTSGNHF TGTGCCAGCAGCTTAAGGAGGACTAGCGGGAACCACTTC
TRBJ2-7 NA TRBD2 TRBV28 CASRQLADSYEQYF TGTGCCAGCAGGCAACTAGCGGACTCCTACGAGCAGTACTTC
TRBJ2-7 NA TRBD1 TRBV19 CASKHRTGMYEQYF TGTGCCAGTAAACACAGGACAGGAATGTACGAGCAGTACTTC
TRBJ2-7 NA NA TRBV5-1 CASSLAESLAYEQYF TGCGCCAGCAGCTTGGCCGAGTCACTAGCCTACGAGCAGTACTTC
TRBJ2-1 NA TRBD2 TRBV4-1 CASSQELAGGASYNEQFF TGCGCCAGCAGCCAAGAACTAGCGGGAGGTGCTTCCTACAATGAGCAGTTCTTC
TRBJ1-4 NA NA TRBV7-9 CASSYRGVSNEKLFF TGTGCCAGCAGCTACCGGGGGGTTTCTAATGAAAAACTGTTTTTT
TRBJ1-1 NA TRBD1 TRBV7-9 CASSLRDSGTEAFF TGTGCCAGCAGCTTAAGGGACAGCGGGACTGAAGCTTTCTTT
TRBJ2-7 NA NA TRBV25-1 CASSARGSYEQYF TGTGCCAGCAGTGCCCGCGGTTCCTACGAGCAGTACTTC
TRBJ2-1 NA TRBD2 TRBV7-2 CASRTGRDYRNEQFF TGTGCCAGCAGAACAGGCCGGGACTACCGAAATGAGCAGTTCTTC
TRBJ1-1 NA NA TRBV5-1 CASSLAVATEAFF TGCGCCAGCAGCTTGGCCGTGGCCACTGAAGCTTTCTTT
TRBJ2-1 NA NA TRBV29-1 CSVEMAGTYNEQFF TGCAGCGTTGAGATGGCAGGGACCTACAATGAGCAGTTCTTC
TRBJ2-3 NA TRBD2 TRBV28 CASSLADTDTQYF TGTGCCAGCAGCCTAGCGGACACAGATACGCAGTATTTT
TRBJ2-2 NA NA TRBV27 CASSSKLDPGELFF TGTGCCAGCAGTTCCAAACTAGACCCCGGGGAGCTGTTTTTT
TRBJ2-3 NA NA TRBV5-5 CASSLGWDSTDTQYF TGTGCCAGCAGCTTGGGGTGGGACAGCACAGATACGCAGTATTTT
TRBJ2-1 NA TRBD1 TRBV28 CASRGQGVSYNEQFF TGTGCCAGCAGGGGACAGGGGGTCTCCTACAATGAGCAGTTCTTC
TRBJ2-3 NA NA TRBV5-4 CASSRGTFTDTQYF TGTGCCAGCAGCCGAGGGACTTTCACAGATACGCAGTATTTT
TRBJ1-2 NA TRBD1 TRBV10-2 CASSPDRANHGYTF TGCGCCAGCAGTCCGGACAGGGCTAATCATGGCTACACCTTC
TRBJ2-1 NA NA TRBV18 CASSPTDWISYNEQFF TGTGCCAGCTCACCGACGGACTGGATCTCCTACAATGAGCAGTTCTTC
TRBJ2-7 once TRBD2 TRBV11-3 CASSLVAGSYEQYF TGTGCCAGCAGCTTAGTAGCGGGGTCCTACGAGCAGTACTTC
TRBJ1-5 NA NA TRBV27 CASSLSGGSNQPQHF TGTGCCAGCAGTTTATCCGGGGGAAGCAATCAGCCCCAGCATTTT
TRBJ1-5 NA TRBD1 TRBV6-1 CASTGGPTPNQPQHF TGTGCCAGCACAGGGGGCCCCACTCCCAATCAGCCCCAGCATTTT
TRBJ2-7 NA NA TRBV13 CASSHGGSYEQYF TGTGCCAGCAGTCACGGCGGGTCCTACGAGCAGTACTTC
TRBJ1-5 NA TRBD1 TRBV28 CASTDRRFNQPQHF TGTGCCAGCACGGACAGGCGCTTCAATCAGCCCCAGCATTTT
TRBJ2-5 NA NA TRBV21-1 CASSVTERTGTVQETQYF TGTGCCAGCAGCGTAACAGAACGAACCGGGACAGTCCAAGAGACCCAGTACTTC
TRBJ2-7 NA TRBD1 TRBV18 CASSIGQGATSYEQYF TGTGCCAGCTCAATCGGACAGGGGGCTACCTCCTACGAGCAGTACTTC
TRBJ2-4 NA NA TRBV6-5 CASSSSMPKNIQYF TGTGCCAGCAGTTCCTCCATGCCAAAAAACATTCAGTACTTC
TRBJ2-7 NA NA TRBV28 CASSLVTGAYEQYF TGTGCCAGCAGTTTAGTCACTGGCGCCTACGAGCAGTACTTC
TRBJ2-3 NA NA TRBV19 CAGNVRSTDTQYF TGTGCCGGAAATGTGCGGTCCACAGATACGCAGTATTTT
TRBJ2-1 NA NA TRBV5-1 CASSSRDRSNEQFF TGCGCCAGCAGCTCGAGGGACCGGAGCAATGAGCAGTTCTTC
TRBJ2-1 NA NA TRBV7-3 CASSLTGTGNHNEQFF TGTGCCAGCAGCTTAACGGGAACGGGAAACCACAATGAGCAGTTCTTC
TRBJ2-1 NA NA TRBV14 CASSQSPEQFF TGTGCCAGCAGCCAATCCCCCGAGCAGTTCTTC
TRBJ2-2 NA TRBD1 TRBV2 CASRQGAPTGELFF TGTGCCAGCCGCCAGGGGGCGCCCACCGGGGAGCTGTTTTTT
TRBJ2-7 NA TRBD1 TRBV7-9 CASSLGQGAISYEQYF TGTGCCAGCAGCTTAGGACAGGGGGCTATCTCCTACGAGCAGTACTTC
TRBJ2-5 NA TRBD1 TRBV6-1 CASSAQGAGETQYF TGTGCCAGCAGTGCTCAGGGGGCGGGGGAGACCCAGTACTTC
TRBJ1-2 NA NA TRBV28 CASRDQAPQGTLYGYTF TGTGCCAGCAGAGACCAAGCCCCTCAGGGGACCCTCTATGGCTACACCTTC
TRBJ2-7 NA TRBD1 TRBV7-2 CASSSNRDSTYEQYF TGTGCCAGCAGCTCAAACCGGGACAGTACCTACGAGCAGTACTTC
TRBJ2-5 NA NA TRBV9 CASSGSNRARGETQYF TGTGCCAGCAGCGGATCGAACAGGGCCCGCGGGGAGACCCAGTACTTC
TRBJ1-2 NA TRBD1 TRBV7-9 CASSPLQGNYGYTF TGTGCCAGCAGCCCCTTACAGGGGAACTATGGCTACACCTTC
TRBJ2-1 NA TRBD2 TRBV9 CASSPRTSGSPWYNEQFF TGTGCCAGCAGCCCCCGGACTAGCGGGAGCCCATGGTACAATGAGCAGTTCTTC
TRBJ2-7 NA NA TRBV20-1 CSARAGSEQYF TGCAGTGCTAGGGCCGGATCTGAGCAGTACTTC
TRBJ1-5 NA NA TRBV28 CASASHQGLGNQPQHF TGTGCCAGCGCATCTCATCAGGGGTTGGGCAATCAGCCCCAGCATTTT
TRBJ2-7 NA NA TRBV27 CASSFLGPPREQYF TGTGCCAGCAGTTTTTTAGGGCCTCCAAGAGAGCAGTACTTC
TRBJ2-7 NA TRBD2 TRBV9 CASSFSGSNEQYF TGTGCCAGCAGTTTTAGCGGGAGCAACGAGCAGTACTTC
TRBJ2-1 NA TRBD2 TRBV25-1 CASTRGRAQNEQFF TGTGCCAGCACCCGAGGGAGGGCCCAAAATGAGCAGTTCTTC
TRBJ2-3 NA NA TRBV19 CASSIQGGTDTQYF TGTGCCAGTAGTATCCAAGGGGGCACAGATACGCAGTATTTT